This T cell receptor beta chain was sequenced during a study of cytomegalovirus exposure and HLA in healthy donors. This clone was detected only a few times. This CDR3 region has 14 residues. Looked up from germline, CDR1 is SNHLY and CDR2 is FYNNEI. Trimming shortened V by 8 bases and J by 0 bases, and 11 bases separated the two germline ends. The PCR ran on 60 Vbeta and 13 Jbeta primers. Using immunoSEQ multiplex PCR, the repertoire was profiled, and TCRdb retains in-frame clones only, with some absent. The repertoire consists of about 160,000 clones, with almost 80% occurring once and the leading ten covering around 1%.

The chain couples TRBV2 to TRBJ1-3, with D tentatively TRBD1 (6 bases). The sample was PBMCs. The receptor was derived from a woman aged 50 to 65 in good health and CMV-seropositive. The CDR3 DNA is TGTGCCAGCGATACAGGGAGCTCTGGAAACACCATATATTTT. Amino acid sequence: CASDTGSSGNTIYF.